The 10 T cell receptor beta chains below all came from one sample that was sequenced in a study of blood T cell repertoires in COVID-19. Libraries were prepared by immunoSEQ multiplex PCR; TCRdb keeps only in-frame clonotypes and omits some of them. The data show a few hundred thousand clones, roughly 87% seen once. What was sequenced was PBMCs or T cells enriched from blood (not recorded which). Every receptor here comes from a woman in her forties or fifties who had recovered from COVID-19.

The chain couples TRBV30 to TRBJ2-7; TRBD2 might be the D (5 bases). Germline V lookup: CDR1 GTSNPN, CDR2 SVGIG (reference sequence). Trimming removed 1 base from V and 1 base from J, with 17 bases in between. The CDR3 is 16 residues long. The CDR3 coding sequence is TGTGCCTGGAGTGAGACCCCGGGCAGGACTTCCTACGAGCAGTACTTC. Its translation is CAWSETPGRTSYEQYF.

The chain is built from TRBV5-1 and TRBJ1-6, with D unresolved. This CDR3 region has 15 residues. The V end lost 0 bases, the J end lost 9 bases, and 13 bases lay between the germline ends. CDR1 and CDR2 from the germline V gene are SGHRS and YFSETQ. DNA for the CDR3: TGCGCCAGCAGCTTGGAGGGCCAAAGCGGTTCACCCCTCCACTTT. As protein: CASSLEGQSGSPLHF. Looking up the rest from reference TRBV5-1 and TRBJ1-6 gives the full variable domain: KAGVTQTPRYLIKTRGQQVTLSCSPISGHRSVSWYQQTPGQGLQFLFEYFSETQRNKGNFPGRFSGRQFSNSRSEMNVSTLELGDSALYLCASSLEGQSGSPLHFGNGTRLTVT.

The chain uses TRBV2 and TRBJ1-1; D is perhaps TRBD1 (5 bases). The germline V and J ends were trimmed by 8 bases and 8 bases, with 18 bases remaining between them. Germline V gene data show CDR1 as SNHLY and CDR2 as FYNNEI. CDR3 length equals 13 residues. The CDR3, as DNA: TGTGCCAGCGAAACTCCAGGGTCCAGGGAAGCTTTCTTT. Protein product: CASETPGSREAFF.

The rearrangement links TRBV10-3 to TRBJ2-7; TRBD1 aligns across 9 bases. The CDR3 has 14 residues. Germline CDR1 reads ENHRY; CDR2 reads SYGVKD. The V gene end was trimmed by 4 bases and the J gene end by 0 bases; junction bases not matched to a gene: 1. The CDR3 loop is CAISGGQGSYEQYF. The CDR3 coding sequence is TGTGCCATCAGTGGGGGACAGGGCTCCTACGAGCAGTACTTC.

This clone has only one observation. The chain joins TRBV5-5 to TRBJ1-2; TRBD1 is a possible D gene (6 bases). The CDR3 runs 13 residues. V gave up 4 bases and J gave up 3 bases, with 10 bases separating them. From germline, CDR1 is SGHKS and CDR2 YYEKEE (reference sequence). The CDR3 DNA is TGTGCCAGCAGCGTACAGGGTGACTATGGCTACACCTTC. Its protein is CASSVQGDYGYTF.

This clone has a single count. The gene calls are TRBV5-4 and TRBJ2-7; TRBD1 matches at 9 bases. CDR1 is SGHNT and CDR2 is YYREEE in the germline V gene (reference sequence). This CDR3 is built from 13 residues. Germline trimming cut 5 bases from V and 4 bases from J; bases unmatched to any gene: 4. This chain's CDR3 is CASSTGTGYEQYF. DNA for the CDR3: TGTGCCAGCAGTACCGGGACAGGGTACGAGCAGTACTTC.

This chain joins TRBV24-1 and TRBJ2-3, with 7 nucleotides matching TRBD2. This CDR3 is 14 amino acids long. V trimming: 3 bases; J trimming: 6 bases; junction bases outside the gene matches: 5. Germline CDR1 reads KGHDR; CDR2 reads SFDVKD. CDR3 in amino acids: CATSDTSEGDTQYF. The CDR3 nucleotides read TGTGCCACCAGTGATACTAGCGAGGGGGATACGCAGTATTTT.

This clone was recorded only once. This rearrangement joins TRBV30 to TRBJ1-3; D gene ambiguous. Trimming removed 3 bases at V and 2 bases at J, with 14 bases between. CDR1 is GTSNPN, CDR2 SVGIG, per germline (reference sequence). This CDR3 has 15 amino acids. CDR3 nucleotides: TGTGCCTGGAGCTGGAGGAGGGCGGCTGGAAACACCATATATTTT. Encoded protein: CAWSWRRAAGNTIYF.

The gene calls are TRBV27 and TRBJ1-1; the match to TRBD1 covers 8 bases. Trimming removed 2 bases from V and 3 bases from J; junction bases left unmatched: 14. Germline V gene lookup returns CDR1 MNHEY and CDR2 SMNVEV (reference sequence). This CDR3 is 18 amino acids long. The CDR3 nucleotides are TGTGCCAGCAGTTTACGGGCAGGGGGCGCGAGATTGGACACTGAAGCTTTCTTT. This translates into CASSLRAGGARLDTEAFF.

This clone has a single count. The CDR3 reads CASEGGVSNQPQHF. In DNA, the CDR3 is TGTGCCAGCGAGGGGGGGGTCTCCAATCAGCCCCAGCATTTT. The chain employs TRBV6-5 and TRBJ1-5, with D possibly TRBD1 on 6 matching bases. The CDR3 contains 14 residues. The V end was cut by 8 bases, the J end by 3 bases, with 14 bases between. From germline, CDR1 is MNHEY and CDR2 SVGAGI.